This T cell receptor beta chain was identified in a study of shared clonotypes between healthy human individuals. Background on the study: Donors were a couple of women and three men aged 18 to 49. A donor's plate count was three for CD4 naive and three for CD4 memory; CD8 naive had two and CD8 memory one.

Within Nashville, Tennessee resided all donors, each a Caucasian adult. The CDR3 is made up of 16 amino acids. The junction had 9 bases not matched to a gene; V was cut back by 0 bases and J by 10 bases. Germline assignment: CDR1 SGHDN and CDR2 FVKESK. Measured with immunoSEQ multiplex PCR; TCRdb has only the in-frame clones, and not every one. The sample consists of about 1 million clones, about 75% of them appearing once. The V gene is TRBV14, the J gene TRBJ2-1, with 10 bases aligning to TRBD2. This TCR derives from a man younger than 35 in good health. Sequenced: memory CD4+ T cells sorted from blood. Regarding subset: CD45RA-negative fraction. The CDR3 loop reads CASSQDRITSGMEQFF. The CDR3 nucleotides read TGTGCCAGCAGCCAAGATAGGATAACTAGCGGGATGGAGCAGTTCTTC. The full variable domain, rest sourced from reference TRBV14 and TRBJ2-1, is EAGVTQFPSHSVIEKGQTVTLRCDPISGHDNLYWYRRVMGKEIKFLLHFVKESKQDESGMPNNRFLAERTGGTYSTLKVQPAELEDSGVYFCASSQDRITSGMEQFFGPGTRLTVL.